The TCR beta chain described here comes from a study of cytotoxic CD8 clonotypes in ibrutinib-treated CLL. As for the study in general: Of a cohort that held some twelve relapsed/refractory and around 16 treatment-naive patients, around 17 were IGHV unmutated. About 24 partial and 2 complete responses; at median 68 months, 14 remitted, around twelve progressed.

The germline V gene encodes CDR1 MGHDK and CDR2 SYGVNS. There are 13 residues in the CDR3. Deletions cut 2 bases from V and 5 bases from J, with 6 bases between. Here immunoSEQ multiplex PCR was the method, and the copy in TCRdb shows in-frame clones only, minus some. The sample shows 12,000 or so clones, approximately 59% of them seen only once. Investigators sourced about 2.2 micrograms of genomic DNA from cryopreserved PBMCs for TCR beta libraries. The sequence came from a human donor with chronic lymphocytic leukemia. The chain joins TRBV25-1 to TRBJ2-2; D possibly corresponds to TRBD1 (6 bases). The material was PBMCs, obtained before ibrutinib treatment. The CDR3 here is CASSEQGTGELFF. CDR3 DNA sequence: TGTGCCAGCAGTGAACAGGGGACCGGGGAGCTGTTTTTT.